The count of the clone carrying this TCR beta chain is one. The V gene end was trimmed by 6 bases and the J gene end by 6 bases; junction bases not matched to a gene: 8. The germline CDR1 and CDR2 sequences are SEHNR and FQNEAQ (reference sequence). The CDR3 is made up of 15 amino acids. These data come from a study of shared clonotypes between healthy human individuals. As defined, naive CD8 cells were CD45RO-negative and positively selected for CCR7, with terminally differentiated effector memory CD45RA+ cells excluded. Assay: immunoSEQ multiplex PCR; the TCRdb copy retains only in-frame clones and omits some. The repertoire consists of roughly 600,000 clones, with 95% to 98% occurring once and the leading ten covering 0.3%.

Sequenced material: naive CD8+ T cells sorted from blood. V is TRBV7-9 and J is TRBJ2-3, with 11 nucleotides matching TRBD2. This clonotype was sampled from a man in his thirties or forties in good health. CDR3 coding DNA: TGTGCCAGCAGAATAGCGGGAGGGAACTTGGATACGCAGTATTTT. This encodes CASRIAGGNLDTQYF.